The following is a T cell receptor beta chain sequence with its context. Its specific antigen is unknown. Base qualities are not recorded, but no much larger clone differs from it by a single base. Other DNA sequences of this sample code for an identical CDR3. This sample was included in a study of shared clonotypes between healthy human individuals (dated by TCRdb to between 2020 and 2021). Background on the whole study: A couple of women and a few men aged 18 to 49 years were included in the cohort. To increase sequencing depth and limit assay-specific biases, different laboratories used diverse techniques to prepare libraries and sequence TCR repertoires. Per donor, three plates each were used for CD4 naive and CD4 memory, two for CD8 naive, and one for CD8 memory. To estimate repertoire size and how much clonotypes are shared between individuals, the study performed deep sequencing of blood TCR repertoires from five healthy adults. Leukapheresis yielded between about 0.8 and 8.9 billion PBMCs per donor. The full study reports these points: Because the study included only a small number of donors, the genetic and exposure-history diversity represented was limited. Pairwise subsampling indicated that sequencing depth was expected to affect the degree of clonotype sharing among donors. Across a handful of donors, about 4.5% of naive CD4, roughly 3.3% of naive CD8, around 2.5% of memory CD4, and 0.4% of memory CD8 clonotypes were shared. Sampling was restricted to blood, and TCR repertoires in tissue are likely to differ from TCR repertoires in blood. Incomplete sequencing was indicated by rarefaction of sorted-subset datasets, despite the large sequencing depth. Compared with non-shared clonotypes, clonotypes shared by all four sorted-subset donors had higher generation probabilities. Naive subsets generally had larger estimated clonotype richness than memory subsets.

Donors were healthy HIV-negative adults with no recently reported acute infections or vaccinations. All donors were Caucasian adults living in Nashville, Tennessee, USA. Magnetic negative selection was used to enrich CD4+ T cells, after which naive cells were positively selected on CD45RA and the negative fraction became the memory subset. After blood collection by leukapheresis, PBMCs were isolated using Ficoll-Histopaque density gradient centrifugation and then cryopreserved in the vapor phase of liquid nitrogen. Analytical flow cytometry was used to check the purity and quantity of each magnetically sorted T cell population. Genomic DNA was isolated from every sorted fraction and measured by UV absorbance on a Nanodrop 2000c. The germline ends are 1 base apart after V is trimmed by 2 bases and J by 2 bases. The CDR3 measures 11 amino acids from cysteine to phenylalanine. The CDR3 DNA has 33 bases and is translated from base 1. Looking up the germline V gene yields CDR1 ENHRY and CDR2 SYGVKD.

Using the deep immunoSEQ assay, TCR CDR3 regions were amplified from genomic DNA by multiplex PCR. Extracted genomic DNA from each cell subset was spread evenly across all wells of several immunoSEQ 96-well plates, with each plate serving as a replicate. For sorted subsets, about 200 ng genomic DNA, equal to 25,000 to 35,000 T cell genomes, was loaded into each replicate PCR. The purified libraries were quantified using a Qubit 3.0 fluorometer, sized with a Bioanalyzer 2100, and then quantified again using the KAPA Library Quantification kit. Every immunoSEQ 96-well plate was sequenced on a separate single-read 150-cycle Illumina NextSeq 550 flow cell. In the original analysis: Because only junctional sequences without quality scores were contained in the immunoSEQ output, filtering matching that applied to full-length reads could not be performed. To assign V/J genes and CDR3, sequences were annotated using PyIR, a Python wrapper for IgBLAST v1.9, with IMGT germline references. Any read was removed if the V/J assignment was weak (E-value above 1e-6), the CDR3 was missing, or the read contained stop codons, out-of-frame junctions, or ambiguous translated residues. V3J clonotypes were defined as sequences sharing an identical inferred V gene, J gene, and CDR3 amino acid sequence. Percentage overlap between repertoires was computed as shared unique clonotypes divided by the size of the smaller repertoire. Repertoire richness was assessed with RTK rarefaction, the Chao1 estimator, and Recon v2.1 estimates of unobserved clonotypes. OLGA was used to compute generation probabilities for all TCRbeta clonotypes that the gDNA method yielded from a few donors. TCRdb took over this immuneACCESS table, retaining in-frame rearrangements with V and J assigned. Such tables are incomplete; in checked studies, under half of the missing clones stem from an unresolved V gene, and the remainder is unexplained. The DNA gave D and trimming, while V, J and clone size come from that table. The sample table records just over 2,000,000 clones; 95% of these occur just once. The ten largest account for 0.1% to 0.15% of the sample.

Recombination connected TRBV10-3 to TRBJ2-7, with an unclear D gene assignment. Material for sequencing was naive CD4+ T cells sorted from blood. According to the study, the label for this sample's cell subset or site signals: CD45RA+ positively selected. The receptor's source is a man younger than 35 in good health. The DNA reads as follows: TGTGCCATCAGTGAGACCTACGAGCAGTACTTC. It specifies CAISETYEQYF.